The T cell receptor (beta chain) under discussion was sequenced for a study of T cells in Graves' hyperthyroidism and ophthalmopathy. CDR3 length: 15 amino acids. The V end was cut by 2 bases, the J end by 2 bases, with 13 bases between. Germline CDR1 reads SGHRS; CDR2 reads YFSETQ. Researchers amplified the TCR beta CDR3 regions from RNA transcripts. The HTBI primer set served for first-round RT-PCR of the TCR CDR3. MiXCR, run by TCRdb on the multiplex PCR reads, gives a single entry per CDR3 protein. This table holds fewer than 850,000 distinct CDR3 sequences, approximately 15% found once. This clonotype turned up a few times.

This clonotype originated in a man aged 45-65 years with Graves' hyperthyroidism. The gene calls are TRBV5-1 and TRBJ1-1; tentative D call: TRBD1 (5 bases). The sample comprised blood. The CDR3 DNA sequence: TGCGCCAGCAGCTTTTTATCAGGGATAAACACTGAAGCTTTCTTT. It specifies CASSFLSGINTEAFF.